The sequence of this TCR beta chain was determined in a study of tumor and adjacent non-tumor tissue in lung cancer. General study results and limits: Shorter survival was associated with higher TCR diversity in tumors. TCR diversity was significantly greater in tumor than normal lung tissue.

TCRbeta libraries were built with three rounds of nested PCR, modified from ARM-PCR. TCRdb re-analysed the multiplex PCR reads in MiXCR, keeping a single row per CDR3 protein. The top ten hold around two fifths of the sample, which has approximately 79,000 distinct CDR3 sequences, just over 75% seen once. The CDR3 length is 18 residues. The germline CDR1 and CDR2 sequences are MGHRA and YSYEKL. RNA was extracted from bulk tissue without any cell sorting. Distant lung tissue was collected more than 3 cm away from the tumor edge. About this clonotype itself: Its antigen is as yet unknown.

The rearrangement links TRBV4-1 to TRBJ1-2, with TRBD1 as a possible D gene (6 bases). Sample: distant non-tumor lung tissue. The receptor's source is a man aged 70-80 years with non-small cell lung cancer. The CDR3 is CSNSQDRAGEDWGYGYTF. In DNA form, the CDR3 reads TGCTCCAACAGCCAAGATCGGGCAGGGGAGGATTGGGGCTATGGCTACACCTTC.